The clone carrying this TCR beta chain occurred a few times. The antigen remains undetermined. Distinct nucleotide sequences in the sample also encode this CDR3. The data are from a study of shared clonotypes between healthy human individuals. Regarding the study as a whole: Tissue TCR repertoires likely differ from these blood-only repertoires.

Germline V CDR1 and CDR2: MGHRA, YSYEKL. V was cut by 3 bases and J by 5 bases, with 10 bases left in between. The CDR3 is made up of 13 amino acids. For unsorted PBMC, approximately 300 ng DNA per replicate equaled tens of thousands of T cell genomes. Sequenced by immunoSEQ multiplex PCR; TCRdb stores in-frame clones only, minus some. This sample has roughly 480,000 clones, with roughly 85% found just once. The receptor was isolated from a woman aged 40-49 years in good health. Some clones in this sample may be carry-over from other donors' samples. Sequencing used PBMCs. The chain uses TRBV4-1 and TRBJ1-1, with D unclear. CDR3 sequence (DNA): TGCGCCAGCAGCCAGGGCAGGAATACTGAAGCTTTCTTT. Translated: CASSQGRNTEAFF.